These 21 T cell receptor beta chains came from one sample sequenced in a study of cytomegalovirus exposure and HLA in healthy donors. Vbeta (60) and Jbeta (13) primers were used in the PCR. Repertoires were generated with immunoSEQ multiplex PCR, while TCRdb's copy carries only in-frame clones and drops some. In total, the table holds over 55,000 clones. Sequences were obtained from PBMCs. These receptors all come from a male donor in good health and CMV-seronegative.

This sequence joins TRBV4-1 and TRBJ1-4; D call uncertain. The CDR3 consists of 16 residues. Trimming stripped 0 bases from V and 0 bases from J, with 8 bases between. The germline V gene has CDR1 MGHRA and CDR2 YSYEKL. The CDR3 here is CASSQDYSTTNEKLFF. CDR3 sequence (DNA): TGCGCCAGCAGCCAAGATTATTCTACAACTAATGAAAAACTGTTTTTT.

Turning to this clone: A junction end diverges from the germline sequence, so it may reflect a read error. CDR3 sequence reads: CASSPPLGQGLHTEDFF. The CDR3 DNA follows: TGTGCCAGCTCACCACCGCTGGGACAGGGCCTCCACACTGAAGATTTCTTT. This rearrangement joins TRBV18 to TRBJ1-1; 9 bases agree with TRBD1. This CDR3 spans 17 amino acids. Germline CDR1 KGHSH, CDR2 LQKENI.

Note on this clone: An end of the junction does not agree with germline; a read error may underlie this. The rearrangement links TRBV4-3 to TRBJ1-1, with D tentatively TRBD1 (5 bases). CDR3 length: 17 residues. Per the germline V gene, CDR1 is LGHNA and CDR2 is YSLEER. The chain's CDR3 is CASSQGEELGQDTEDFF. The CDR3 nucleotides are TGCGCCAGCAGCCAAGGTGAAGAACTGGGGCAGGACACTGAAGATTTCTTT.

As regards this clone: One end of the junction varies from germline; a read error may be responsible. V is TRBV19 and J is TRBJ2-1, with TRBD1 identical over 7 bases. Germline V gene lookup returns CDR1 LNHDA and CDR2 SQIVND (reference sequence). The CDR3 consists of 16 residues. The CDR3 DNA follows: TGTGCCAGTAGCCCAACAGGGGCCGGCTCCGACAATGAGCAGTTCTTC. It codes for CASSPTGAGSDNEQFF.

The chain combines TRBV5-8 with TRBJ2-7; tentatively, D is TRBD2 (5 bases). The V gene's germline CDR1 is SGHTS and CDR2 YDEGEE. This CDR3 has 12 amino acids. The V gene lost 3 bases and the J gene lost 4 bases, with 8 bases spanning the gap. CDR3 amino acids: CASSSRGYEQYF. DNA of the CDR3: TGTGCCAGCAGCTCGAGAGGGTACGAGCAGTACTTC.

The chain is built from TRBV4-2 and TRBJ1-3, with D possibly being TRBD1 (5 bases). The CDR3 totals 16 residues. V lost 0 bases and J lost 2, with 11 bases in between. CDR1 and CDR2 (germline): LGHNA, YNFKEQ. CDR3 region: CASSQETGRAGNTIYF. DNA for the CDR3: TGTGCCAGCAGCCAAGAAACAGGAAGGGCTGGAAACACCATATATTTT.

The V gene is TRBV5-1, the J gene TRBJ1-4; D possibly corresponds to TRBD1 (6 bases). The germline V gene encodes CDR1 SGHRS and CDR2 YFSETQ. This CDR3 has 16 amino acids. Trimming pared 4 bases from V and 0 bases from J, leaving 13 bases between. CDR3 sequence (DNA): TGCGCCAGCAGCACCGGGACACCTCCAACTAATGAAAAACTGTTTTTT. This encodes CASSTGTPPTNEKLFF.

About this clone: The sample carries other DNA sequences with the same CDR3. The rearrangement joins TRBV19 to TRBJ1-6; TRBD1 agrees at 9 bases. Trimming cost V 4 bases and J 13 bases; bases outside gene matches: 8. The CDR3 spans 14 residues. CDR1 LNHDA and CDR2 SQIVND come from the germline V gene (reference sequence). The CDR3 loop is CASSSRQGETPLHF. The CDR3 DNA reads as TGTGCCAGTAGTAGCCGACAGGGGGAGACCCCCCTCCACTTT. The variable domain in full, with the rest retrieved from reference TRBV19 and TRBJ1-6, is DGGITQSPKYLFRKEGQNVTLSCEQNLNHDAMYWYRQDPGQGLRLIYYSQIVNDFQKGDIAEGYSVSREKKESFPLTVTSAQKNPTAFYLCASSSRQGETPLHFGNGTRLTVT.

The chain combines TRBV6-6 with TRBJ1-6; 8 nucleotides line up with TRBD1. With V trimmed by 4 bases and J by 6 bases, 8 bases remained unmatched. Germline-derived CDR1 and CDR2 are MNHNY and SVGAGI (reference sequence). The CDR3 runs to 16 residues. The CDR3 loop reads CASSLSQGAGNSPLHF. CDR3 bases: TGTGCCAGCAGTTTATCGCAGGGGGCTGGTAATTCACCCCTCCACTTT.

The CDR3 DNA reads as TGTGCCAGCAGCGAGCTTAGCTGGGGGGCCGGGGAGCTGTTTTTT. Translation: CASSELSWGAGELFF. V and J are TRBV7-8 and TRBJ2-2, with D perhaps matching TRBD2 (6 bases). CDR1 and CDR2 (germline): SGHVS, FQNEAQ. The CDR3 loop spans 15 amino acids. Between the trimmed V and J ends, which lost 5 bases and 6 bases, there was a span of 16 bases.

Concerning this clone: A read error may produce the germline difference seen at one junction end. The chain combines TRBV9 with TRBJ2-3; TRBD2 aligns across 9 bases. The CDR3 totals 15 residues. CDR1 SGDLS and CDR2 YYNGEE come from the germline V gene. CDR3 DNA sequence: TGTGCCAGCAGCGTAGCGGGACTAGCAACAGATGCGCAGTATTTT. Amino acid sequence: CASSVAGLATDAQYF.

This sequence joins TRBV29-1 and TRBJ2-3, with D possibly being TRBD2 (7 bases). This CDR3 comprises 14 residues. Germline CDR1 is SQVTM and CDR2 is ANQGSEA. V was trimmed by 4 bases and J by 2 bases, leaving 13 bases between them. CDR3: CSVGRGGATDTQYF. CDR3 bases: TGCAGCGTTGGGAGGGGGGGTGCCACAGATACGCAGTATTTT.

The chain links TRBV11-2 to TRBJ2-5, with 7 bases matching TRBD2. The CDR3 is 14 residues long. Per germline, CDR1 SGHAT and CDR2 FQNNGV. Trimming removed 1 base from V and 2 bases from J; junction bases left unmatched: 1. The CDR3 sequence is CASSLGGGQETQYF. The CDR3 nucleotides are TGTGCCAGCAGCTTAGGGGGGGGGCAAGAGACCCAGTACTTC.

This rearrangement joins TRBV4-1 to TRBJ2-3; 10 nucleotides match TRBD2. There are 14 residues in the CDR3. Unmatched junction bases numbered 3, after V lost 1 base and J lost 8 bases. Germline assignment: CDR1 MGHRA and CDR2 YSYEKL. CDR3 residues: CASSQGLAGVTQYF. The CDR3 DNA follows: TGCGCCAGCAGCCAAGGGCTAGCGGGAGTTACGCAGTATTTT.

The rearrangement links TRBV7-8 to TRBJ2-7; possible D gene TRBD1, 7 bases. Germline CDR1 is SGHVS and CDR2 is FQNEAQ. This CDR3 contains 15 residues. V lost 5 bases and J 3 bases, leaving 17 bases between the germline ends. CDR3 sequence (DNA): TGTGCCAGCAGCACACAAACCAGGGGGGTCTACGAGCAGTACTTC. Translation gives CASSTQTRGVYEQYF.

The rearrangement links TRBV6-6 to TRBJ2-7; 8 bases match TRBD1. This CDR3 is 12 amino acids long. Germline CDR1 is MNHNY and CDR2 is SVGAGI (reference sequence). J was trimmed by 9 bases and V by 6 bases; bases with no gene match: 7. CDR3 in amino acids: CASSRRQGMQYF. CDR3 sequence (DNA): TGTGCCAGCAGCAGACGACAGGGGATGCAGTACTTC.

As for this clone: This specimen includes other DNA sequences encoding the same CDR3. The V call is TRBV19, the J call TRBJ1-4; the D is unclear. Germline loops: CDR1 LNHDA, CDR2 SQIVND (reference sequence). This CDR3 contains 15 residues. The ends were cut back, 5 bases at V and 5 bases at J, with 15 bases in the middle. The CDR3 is CASSSESLRNEKLFF. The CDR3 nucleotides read TGTGCCAGTAGTTCTGAATCCCTTCGGAATGAAAAACTGTTTTTT.

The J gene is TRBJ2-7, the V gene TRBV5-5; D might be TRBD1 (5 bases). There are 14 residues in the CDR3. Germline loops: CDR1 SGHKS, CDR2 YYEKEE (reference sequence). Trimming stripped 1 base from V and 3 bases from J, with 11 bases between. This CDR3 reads CASSLNAGFYEQYF. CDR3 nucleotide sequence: TGTGCCAGCAGCTTGAATGCAGGGTTCTACGAGCAGTACTTC.

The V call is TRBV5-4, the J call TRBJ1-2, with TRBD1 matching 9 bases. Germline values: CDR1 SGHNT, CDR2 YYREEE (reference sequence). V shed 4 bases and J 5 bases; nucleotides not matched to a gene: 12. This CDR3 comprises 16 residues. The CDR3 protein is CASSPFYRGQWYGYTF. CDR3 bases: TGTGCCAGCAGCCCTTTCTACAGGGGGCAGTGGTATGGCTACACCTTC.

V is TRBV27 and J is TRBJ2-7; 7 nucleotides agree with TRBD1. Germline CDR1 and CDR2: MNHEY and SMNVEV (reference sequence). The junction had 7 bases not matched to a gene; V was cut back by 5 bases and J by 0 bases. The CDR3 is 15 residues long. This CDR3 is CASSDRAPSSYEQYF. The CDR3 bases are TGTGCCAGCAGTGACAGGGCCCCTAGCTCCTACGAGCAGTACTTC.

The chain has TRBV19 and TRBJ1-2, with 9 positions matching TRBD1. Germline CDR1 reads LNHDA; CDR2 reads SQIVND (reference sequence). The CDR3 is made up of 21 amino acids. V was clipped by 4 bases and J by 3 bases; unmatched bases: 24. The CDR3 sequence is CASSTWTGVKVAASIHYGYTF. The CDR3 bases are TGTGCCAGTAGTACCTGGACAGGGGTGAAGGTAGCCGCGTCGATACACTATGGCTACACCTTC.